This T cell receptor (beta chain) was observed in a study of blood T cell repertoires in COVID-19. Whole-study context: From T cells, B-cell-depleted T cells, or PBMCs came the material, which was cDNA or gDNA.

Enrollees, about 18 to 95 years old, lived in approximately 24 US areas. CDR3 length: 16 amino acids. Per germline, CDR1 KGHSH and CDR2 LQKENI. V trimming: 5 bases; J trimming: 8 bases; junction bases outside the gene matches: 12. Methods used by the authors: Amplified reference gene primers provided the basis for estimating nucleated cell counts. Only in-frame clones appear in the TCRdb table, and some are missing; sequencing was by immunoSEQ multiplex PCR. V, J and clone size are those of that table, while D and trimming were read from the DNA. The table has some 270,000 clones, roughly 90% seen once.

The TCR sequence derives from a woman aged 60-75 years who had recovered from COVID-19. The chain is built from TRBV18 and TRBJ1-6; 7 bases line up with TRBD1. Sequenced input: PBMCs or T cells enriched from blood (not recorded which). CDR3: CASSVFDRVAYSPLHF. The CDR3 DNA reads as TGTGCCAGCTCAGTTTTCGACAGGGTCGCTTATTCACCCCTCCACTTT.